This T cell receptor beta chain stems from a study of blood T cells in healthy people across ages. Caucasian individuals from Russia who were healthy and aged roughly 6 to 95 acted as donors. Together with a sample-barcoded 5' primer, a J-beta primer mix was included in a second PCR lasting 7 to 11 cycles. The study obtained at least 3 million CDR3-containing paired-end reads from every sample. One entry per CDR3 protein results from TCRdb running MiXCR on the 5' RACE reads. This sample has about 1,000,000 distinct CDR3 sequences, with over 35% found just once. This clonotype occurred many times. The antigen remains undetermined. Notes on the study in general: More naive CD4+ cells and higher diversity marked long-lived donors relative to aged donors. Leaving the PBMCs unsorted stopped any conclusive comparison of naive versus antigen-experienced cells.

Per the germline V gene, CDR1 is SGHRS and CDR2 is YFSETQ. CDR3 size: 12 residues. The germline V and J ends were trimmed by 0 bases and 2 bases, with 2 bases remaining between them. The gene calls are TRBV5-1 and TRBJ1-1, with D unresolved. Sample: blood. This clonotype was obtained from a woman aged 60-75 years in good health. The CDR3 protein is CASSLVNTEAFF. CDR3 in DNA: TGCGCCAGCAGCTTGGTAAACACTGAAGCTTTCTTT.